The clone carrying this T cell receptor beta chain came up a few times. Its target is unknown. The data are from a study of T-cell reconstitution after alpha-beta-depleted transplantation in children. The study, taken as a whole, reports: It was surviving recipient T cells and thymic progenitors that gave some patients high TCRbeta diversity at day 60. Newly produced T cells mostly accounted for T-cell counts and diversity one year post-transplant.

Unique molecular identifiers featured in how the TCRbeta library was prepared. TCRdb recomputed calls from the PCR reads with MiXCR, one row per CDR3 protein. In the table there are about 300,000 distinct CDR3 sequences, about 7.3% of which are singletons. V was trimmed by 6 bases and J by 3 bases, leaving 11 bases between them. The CDR3 contains 14 residues. Germline assignment: CDR1 SGHDN and CDR2 FVKESK. This receptor was identified in a female patient aged 2-9 years who had a stem cell transplant for Fanconi anemia, so the T cells may come from the graft donor. The sequenced sample was peripheral blood, obtained 360 days after TCRalphabeta/CD19-depleted stem cell transplant. The chain is built from TRBV14 and TRBJ2-2; weak D call: TRBD1 (5 bases). CDR3 residues: CASRPAGYTGELFF. In DNA form, the CDR3 reads TGTGCCAGCAGACCCGCAGGGTACACCGGGGAGCTGTTTTTT.